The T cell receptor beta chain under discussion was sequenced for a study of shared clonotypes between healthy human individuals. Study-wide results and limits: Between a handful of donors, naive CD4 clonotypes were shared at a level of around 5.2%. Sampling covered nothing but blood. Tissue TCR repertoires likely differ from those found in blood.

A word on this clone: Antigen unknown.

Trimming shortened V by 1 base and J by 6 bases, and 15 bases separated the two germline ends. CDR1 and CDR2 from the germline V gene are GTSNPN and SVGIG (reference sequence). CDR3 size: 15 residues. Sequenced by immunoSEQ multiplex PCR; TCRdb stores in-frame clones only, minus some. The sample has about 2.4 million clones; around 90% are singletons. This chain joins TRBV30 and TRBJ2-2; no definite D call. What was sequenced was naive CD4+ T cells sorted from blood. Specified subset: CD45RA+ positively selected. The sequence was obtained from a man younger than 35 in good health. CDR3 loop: CAWSGRRYGPGELFF. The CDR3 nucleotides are TGTGCCTGGAGTGGAAGGAGATACGGACCCGGGGAGCTGTTTTTT.